Included here is one T cell receptor beta chain sequence, with context. No antigen is known for it. TCRdb re-derived calls from the 5' RACE reads in MiXCR, one entry per CDR3 protein. The table includes just under 550,000 distinct CDR3 sequences, roughly 15% detected once. The data were obtained in a study of identical twins. Broader study findings: Less excess twin sharing appeared in beta out-of-frame sequences.

V gave up 4 bases and J gave up 1 base, with 12 bases separating them. Germline loops: CDR1 SGHRS, CDR2 YFSETQ. The CDR3 runs 16 residues. The same data also contributed to another study, on yellow fever vaccine responses in identical twins.

The source material was CD4+ T cells sorted from blood. This sequence originates from a woman in her late teens or twenties in good health. This chain connects TRBV5-1 to TRBJ2-6, with D perhaps matching TRBD1 (5 bases). The CDR3 DNA sequence: TGCGCCAGCAGCGGAACCGCAGGGTCTGGGGCCAACGTCCTGACTTTC. It translates to CASSGTAGSGANVLTF.